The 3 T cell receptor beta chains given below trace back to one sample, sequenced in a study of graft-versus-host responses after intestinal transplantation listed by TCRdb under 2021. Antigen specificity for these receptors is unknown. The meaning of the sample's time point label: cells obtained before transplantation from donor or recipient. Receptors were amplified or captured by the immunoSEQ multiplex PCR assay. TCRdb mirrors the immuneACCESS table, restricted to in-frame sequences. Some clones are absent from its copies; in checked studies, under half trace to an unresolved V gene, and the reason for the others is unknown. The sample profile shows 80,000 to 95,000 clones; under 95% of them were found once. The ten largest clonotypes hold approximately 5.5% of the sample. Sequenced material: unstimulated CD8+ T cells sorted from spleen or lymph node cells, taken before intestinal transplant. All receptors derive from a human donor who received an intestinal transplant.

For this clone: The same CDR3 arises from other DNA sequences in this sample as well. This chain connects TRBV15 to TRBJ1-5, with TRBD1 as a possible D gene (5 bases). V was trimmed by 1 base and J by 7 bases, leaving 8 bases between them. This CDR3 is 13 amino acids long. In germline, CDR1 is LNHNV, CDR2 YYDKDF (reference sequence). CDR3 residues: CATSRGGGQPQHF. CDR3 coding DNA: TGTGCCACCAGCAGAGGGGGCGGACAGCCCCAGCATTTT.

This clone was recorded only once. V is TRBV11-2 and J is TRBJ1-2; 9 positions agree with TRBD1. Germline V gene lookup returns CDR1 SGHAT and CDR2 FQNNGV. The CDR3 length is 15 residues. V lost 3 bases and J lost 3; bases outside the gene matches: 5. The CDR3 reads CASSLGTGPDYGYTF. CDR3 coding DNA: TGTGCCAGCAGCTTGGGGACAGGGCCTGACTATGGCTACACCTTC.

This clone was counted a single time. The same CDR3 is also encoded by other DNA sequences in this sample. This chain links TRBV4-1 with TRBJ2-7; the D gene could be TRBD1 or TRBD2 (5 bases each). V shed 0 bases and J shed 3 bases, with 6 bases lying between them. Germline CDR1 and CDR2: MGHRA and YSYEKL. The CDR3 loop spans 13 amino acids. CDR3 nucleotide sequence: TGCGCCAGCAGCCAAGATGGGGGCTACGAGCAGTACTTC. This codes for CASSQDGGYEQYF.